The 22 T cell receptor beta chains in this list originate from one sample, sequenced in a study of T cell changes during pregnancy in multiple sclerosis. Generated by immunoSEQ multiplex PCR, the TCRdb table keeps only in-frame clones and is missing some. Of under 50,000 clones listed, around 91% are singletons. Sequenced here: CD4+ T cells from peripheral blood mononuclear cells, sampled in the second trimester of pregnancy. Receptors originate from a female donor in good health, enrolled as a control in a pregnancy study.

V and J are TRBV30 and TRBJ1-2, with TRBD1 as a possible D gene (5 bases). The CDR3 consists of 14 residues. V lost 1 base, J lost 6 bases, and 15 bases lay in between. CDR1 and CDR2 from the germline V gene are GTSNPN and SVGIG (reference sequence). CDR3 amino acids: CAWSATRGAHGYTF. CDR3 nucleotide sequence: TGTGCCTGGAGTGCGACTCGCGGGGCACATGGCTACACCTTC.

This chain links TRBV29-1 with TRBJ1-2; D not resolved. The CDR3 sequence is 12 residues long. From germline, CDR1 is SQVTM and CDR2 ANQGSEA. V gave up 4 bases and J gave up 6 bases, with 12 bases separating them. In DNA form, the CDR3 reads TGCAGCGTTGGTAGAGAGCGGGATGGCTACACCTTC. It encodes CSVGRERDGYTF. The complete variable domain, with remaining parts taken from reference TRBV29-1 and TRBJ1-2, reads SAVISQKPSRDICQRGTSLTIQCQVDSQVTMMFWYRQQPGQSLTLIATANQGSEATYESGFVIDKFPISRPNLTFSTLTVSNMSPEDSSIYLCSVGRERDGYTFGSGTRLTVV.

The chain couples TRBV9 to TRBJ1-2; D uncertain. V was shortened by 3 bases and J by 3 bases, with 6 bases between the two germline ends. Germline CDR1 and CDR2: SGDLS and YYNGEE. CDR3 length: 12 residues. CDR3 loop: CASSGYYYGYTF. In DNA, the CDR3 is TGTGCCAGCAGCGGATACTACTATGGCTACACCTTC.

Note on this clone: One junction end does not reproduce the germline sequence, and a read error may be involved. This chain connects TRBV7-7 to TRBJ2-2; a possible D gene is TRBD2 (5 bases). The CDR3 extends over 13 amino acids. CDR1 SSHAT and CDR2 FNYEAQ come from the germline V gene (reference sequence). The CDR3 DNA is TGTGCTAGCAGCTTAACGGGAACCGGGGAGCTGTTTTTT. This gives the protein CASSLTGTGELFF.

This clone occurred once. V usage is TRBV6-6 and J usage is TRBJ1-1, with 8 bases fitting TRBD1. The germline CDR1 and CDR2 sequences are MNHNY and SVGAGI (reference sequence). The CDR3 is 14 residues long. J lost 2 bases, V lost 2 bases, and 1 base had no gene match. The CDR3 DNA reads TGTGCCAGCAGTTACGGGACAGGTAACACTGAAGCTTTCTTT. This translates into CASSYGTGNTEAFF.

The chain is built from TRBV7-2 and TRBJ1-3; no definite D call. V was shortened by 1 base and J by 4 bases, with 8 bases between the two germline ends. This CDR3 region has 14 residues. Germline CDR1 is SGHTA and CDR2 is FQGNSA. The DNA for the CDR3 is TGTGCCAGCAGCTTAGGGCCGATAGGAAACACCATATATTTT. Its protein product is CASSLGPIGNTIYF.

The rearrangement joins TRBV2 to TRBJ2-4; D ambiguous. Deletions cut 8 bases from V and 2 bases from J, with 7 bases between. Germline V gives CDR1 SNHLY, CDR2 FYNNEI. The CDR3 runs 12 residues. The CDR3 loop reads CASRVTKNIQYF. The CDR3, as DNA: TGTGCCAGCCGAGTAACCAAAAACATTCAGTACTTC.

The chain employs TRBV7-2 and TRBJ1-3; 8 nucleotides line up with TRBD1. Per the germline V gene, CDR1 is SGHTA and CDR2 is FQGNSA. Trimming at V came to 5 bases and at J to 2 bases, leaving 8 bases not matched to a gene. The CDR3 sequence is 16 residues long. The CDR3 region is CASSVTGVGAGNTIYF. The CDR3 region has the DNA TGTGCCAGCAGCGTGACAGGGGTTGGTGCTGGAAACACCATATATTTT.

This chain connects TRBV4-3 to TRBJ1-3; D is undetermined. CDR1 and CDR2 from the germline V gene are LGHNA and YSLEER. The germline V and J ends were trimmed by 0 bases and 3 bases, with 3 bases remaining between them. The length of the CDR3 is 13 residues. CDR3 in DNA: TGCGCCAGCAGCCAAGAGTATGGAAACACCATATATTTT. It yields the protein CASSQEYGNTIYF.

This rearrangement joins TRBV7-9 to TRBJ2-2; D remains ambiguous. CDR3 length: 13 amino acids. V was cut by 1 base and J by 5 bases, with 5 bases left in between. Germline CDR1 and CDR2: SEHNR and FQNEAQ (reference sequence). The CDR3: CASSLETTGELFF. CDR3 coding DNA: TGTGCCAGCAGCTTAGAAACAACCGGGGAGCTGTTTTTT.

J is TRBJ2-4 and V is TRBV7-9; D possibly corresponds to TRBD1 (6 bases). Germline CDR1 and CDR2: SEHNR and FQNEAQ (reference sequence). This CDR3 has 15 residues. Trimming removed 5 bases from V and 5 bases from J, with 16 bases in between. In nucleotides, the CDR3 is TGTGCCAGCAGCCAACTATGGGGGCACCAAAACATTCAGTACTTC. Protein product: CASSQLWGHQNIQYF.

Only one count was recorded for this clone. The CDR3 is CASRGWGQAGDTGELFF. In DNA form, the CDR3 reads TGTGCCAGCAGGGGCTGGGGGCAAGCGGGGGACACCGGGGAGCTGTTTTTT. The chain carries TRBV11-1 and TRBJ2-2; the match to TRBD2 covers 8 bases. The length of the CDR3 is 17 residues. Germline CDR1 is SGHAT and CDR2 is FQDESV (reference sequence). V gave up 6 bases and J gave up 3 bases; unmatched junction bases: 12.

The chain recombines TRBV2 with TRBJ1-5; D is possibly TRBD1 (6 bases). Trimming cost V 9 bases and J 7 bases, with 16 bases left between them. Looked up from germline, CDR1 is SNHLY and CDR2 is FYNNEI. CDR3 length: 13 amino acids. The chain's CDR3 is CARTQTGPQPQHF. In DNA form, the CDR3 reads TGTGCCAGGACGCAGACAGGACCGCAGCCCCAGCATTTT. The full variable domain, with the rest looked up from reference TRBV2 and TRBJ1-5, is EPEVTQTPSHQVTQMGQEVILRCVPISNHLYFYWYRQILGQKVEFLVSFYNNEISEKSEIFDDQFSVERPDGSNFTLKIRSTKLEDSAMYFCARTQTGPQPQHFGDGTRLSIL.

The J gene is TRBJ2-5, the V gene TRBV7-6; D not certain. V gave up 2 bases and J gave up 11 bases, with 18 bases separating them. Germline V gene lookup returns CDR1 SGHVS and CDR2 FNYEAQ. This CDR3 has 14 amino acids. The CDR3 is CASSLLARASEQYF. Written as DNA, the CDR3 is TGTGCCAGCAGCTTATTAGCCCGAGCGAGTGAGCAGTACTTC.

The chain couples TRBV11-2 to TRBJ1-1; 8 positions match TRBD1. The CDR3 loop spans 14 amino acids. V trimming: 7 bases; J trimming: 6 bases; junction bases outside the gene matches: 10. In germline, CDR1 is SGHAT, CDR2 FQNNGV. This chain's CDR3 is CASTQGAAGSEAFF. Written as DNA, the CDR3 is TGTGCCAGCACCCAGGGGGCGGCGGGCTCTGAAGCTTTCTTT.

The chain uses TRBV5-1 and TRBJ1-3; D is possibly TRBD1 (5 bases). Germline CDR1 reads SGHRS; CDR2 reads YFSETQ. The CDR3 sequence is 13 residues long. V was shortened by 1 base and J by 4 bases, with 6 bases between the two germline ends. In nucleotides, the CDR3 is TGCGCCAGCAGCTTGACAGGAGGAAACACCATATATTTT. This sequence encodes CASSLTGGNTIYF.

The chain combines TRBV6-1 with TRBJ1-2; D is uncertain. CDR1 MNHNS and CDR2 SASEGT come from the germline V gene. The CDR3 totals 11 residues. V was trimmed by 5 bases and J by 7 bases, leaving 8 bases between them. CDR3 residues: CASSLGSGYTF. DNA for the CDR3: TGTGCCAGCAGTTTAGGGAGTGGCTACACCTTC.

The rearrangement joins TRBV20-1 to TRBJ1-1; a weak D match, TRBD1 (6 bases). Germline CDR1 reads DFQATT; CDR2 reads SNEGSKA (reference sequence). The V end was cut by 2 bases, the J end by 12 bases, with 13 bases between. This CDR3 is built from 11 residues. DNA for the CDR3: TGCAGTGCTAGAAGGACAGCGGAATCTTTCTTT. Its translation: CSARRTAESFF.

The chain uses TRBV6-5 and TRBJ2-7; tentatively, D is TRBD2 (5 bases). The CDR3 runs to 12 residues. Trimming stripped 5 bases from V and 7 bases from J, with 12 bases between. From germline, CDR1 is MNHEY and CDR2 SVGAGI. This CDR3 is CASSRSREEQYF. The CDR3 DNA reads TGTGCCAGCAGTCGATCTAGGGAGGAGCAGTACTTC.

The genes are TRBV7-8 and TRBJ1-4; D is unresolved. The V and J ends lost 5 bases and 0 bases respectively, with 13 bases between them. The CDR3 totals 16 residues. Germline lookup yields CDR1 SGHVS and CDR2 FQNEAQ. DNA of the CDR3: TGTGCCAGCAGCCGAGGTCCAATTGCAACTAATGAAAAACTGTTTTTT. Its translation: CASSRGPIATNEKLFF. Together with reference TRBV7-8 and TRBJ1-4, the CDR3 gives the full variable domain: GAGVSQSPRYKVAKRGQDVALRCDPISGHVSLFWYQQALGQGPEFLTYFQNEAQLDKSGLPSDRFFAERPEGSVSTLKIQRTQQEDSAVYLCASSRGPIATNEKLFFGSGTQLSVL.

The chain recombines TRBV5-6 with TRBJ1-5, with 8 bases fitting TRBD1. Germline lookup yields CDR1 SGHDT and CDR2 YYEEEE. V gave up 1 base and J gave up 8 bases; unmatched junction bases: 2. This CDR3 comprises 13 residues. The CDR3 is CASSLRQGKPQHF. The CDR3, as DNA: TGTGCCAGCAGCTTGAGACAGGGGAAGCCCCAGCATTTT.

V usage is TRBV5-1 and J usage is TRBJ1-3; TRBD1 might be the D (5 bases). The germline gives CDR1 SGHRS, CDR2 YFSETQ. The CDR3 has 16 amino acids. V was trimmed by 0 bases and J by 0 bases, leaving 10 bases between them. The CDR3 sequence is CASSLGTPYSGNTIYF. DNA for the CDR3: TGCGCCAGCAGCTTGGGGACACCGTACTCTGGAAACACCATATATTTT.